This TCR beta chain was captured in a study of T cell responses to AZD1222 COVID-19 vaccine. Method: immunoSEQ multiplex PCR; TCRdb's copy keeps in-frame clones and lacks some. The table has over 150,000 clones, roughly nine tenths seen once. General study results and limits: Baseline antibody screening turned up just five to seven seropositive AZD1222 recipients. Spike-specific TCR depth and breadth grew after two AZD1222 doses.

Germline V gene sequence: CDR1 ENHRY, CDR2 SYGVKD. J lost 0 bases, V lost 10 bases, and 10 bases had no gene match. This CDR3 has 15 residues. About this clone itself: No antigen is known for it.

The V gene is TRBV10-3, the J gene TRBJ2-3, with TRBD1 identical over 7 bases. The receptor was isolated from an adult in good health. Sequencing used peripheral blood, obtained on day 0 of AZD1222 vaccination. The CDR3 is CATERIQGSTDTQYF. The CDR3 nucleotides are TGTGCCACCGAACGAATACAGGGGAGCACAGATACGCAGTATTTT.